A single sample gave rise to the 8 T cell receptor beta chains below, sequenced in a study of CD8+CD57+ T cells in acquired aplastic anemia listed by TCRdb under 2018. The sequencer listed for this sample is Illumina HiSeq 2000. Profiling of TCR beta VDJ combinations and CDR3 sequences used genomic DNA as the template. In-frame beta chains were kept once TCRdb had trimmed the public reads at Q25 with fastp and called clones with MiXCR. Under each unique CDR3 protein, matching rows form one entry showing the most common genes and DNA. This sample lists roughly 58,000 distinct CDR3 sequences; 50% to 70% were detected once. Of the sample, roughly 2.5% is held by the ten largest clones. Sequenced: sorted CD4+, CD8+, or CD8+CD57+ T cells (not recorded which) from PBMCs. These receptors came from a human donor in good health, serving as a control.

The rearrangement links TRBV10-3 to TRBJ1-1, with 9 bases identical to TRBD1. The CDR3 totals 15 residues. Germline values: CDR1 ENHRY, CDR2 SYGVKD. V dropped 3 bases and J dropped 2; count of bases not matched to a gene: 4. CDR3 protein: CAISDWGQGNTEAFF. CDR3 DNA: TGTGCCATCAGTGATTGGGGACAGGGTAACACTGAAGCTTTCTTT.

The chain has TRBV29-1 and TRBJ1-6; the D is unclear. Trimming pared 6 bases from V and 7 bases from J, leaving 16 bases between. CDR1 is SQVTM, CDR2 ANQGSEA, per germline. The CDR3 runs 14 residues. The CDR3 loop reads CSVRVVGGNSPLHF. Written as DNA, the CDR3 is TGCAGCGTGCGGGTAGTGGGAGGCAATTCACCCCTCCACTTT.

This clonotype was detected ten times or more. This rearrangement joins TRBV15 to TRBJ1-4; D might be TRBD1 (5 bases). CDR3 size: 15 residues. From germline, CDR1 is LNHNV and CDR2 YYDKDF (reference sequence). Between the trimmed V and J ends, which lost 0 bases and 11 bases, there was a span of 16 bases. The CDR3, as DNA: TGTGCCACCAGCAGAGAATTGGACGGCCGGGGGAAACTGTTTTTT. It is translated as CATSRELDGRGKLFF.

This clonotype appeared a few times. The V and J genes are TRBV10-3 and TRBJ1-2, with D tentatively TRBD1 (5 bases). Germline V gene lookup returns CDR1 ENHRY and CDR2 SYGVKD. Between the trimmed V and J ends, which lost 6 bases and 7 bases, there was a span of 12 bases. The CDR3 loop spans 12 amino acids. CDR3 nucleotides: TGTGCCATCAGCGGGACCCGGGGTGGCTACACCTTC. Protein sequence: CAISGTRGGYTF.

The gene calls are TRBV2 and TRBJ1-3, with TRBD1 as a possible D gene (6 bases). CDR3 length: 15 residues. Trimming removed 5 bases at V and 2 bases at J, with 13 bases between. The V gene's germline CDR1 is SNHLY and CDR2 FYNNEI. The CDR3 protein is CASSWTAGTGNTIYF. The CDR3 DNA sequence: TGTGCCAGCAGTTGGACAGCTGGGACTGGAAACACCATATATTTT.

This clonotype has just one count. This rearrangement joins TRBV6-5 to TRBJ2-7; possibly TRBD1 for D (6 bases). The germline V gene encodes CDR1 MNHEY and CDR2 SVGAGI. Deletions cut 5 bases from V and 6 bases from J, with 11 bases between. The CDR3 is made up of 12 amino acids. Here the CDR3 DNA reads TGTGCCAGCAGTAACAGGGCCACCGAGCAGTACTTC. This encodes CASSNRATEQYF.

The gene calls are TRBV7-2 and TRBJ2-7; 10 bases agree with TRBD1. The CDR3 consists of 15 residues. Losses at the gene ends were 5 bases for V and 6 bases for J; bases not matched to a gene: 10. Germline-derived CDR1 and CDR2 are SGHTA and FQGNSA. In DNA form, the CDR3 reads TGTGCCAGCAGCCCACCGGACAGGGGGATGTTCGAGCAGTACTTC. This codes for CASSPPDRGMFEQYF.

In its sample, this clonotype was seen many times. The J gene is TRBJ1-5, the V gene TRBV6-1; D is uncertain. This CDR3 has 13 residues. Germline V gene lookup returns CDR1 MNHNS and CDR2 SASEGT. Trimming left V 4 bases short and J 5 bases short, with 9 bases between. Written as DNA, the CDR3 is TGTGCCAGCAGTGGGACCAAGCATCAGCCCCAGCATTTT. As protein: CASSGTKHQPQHF.